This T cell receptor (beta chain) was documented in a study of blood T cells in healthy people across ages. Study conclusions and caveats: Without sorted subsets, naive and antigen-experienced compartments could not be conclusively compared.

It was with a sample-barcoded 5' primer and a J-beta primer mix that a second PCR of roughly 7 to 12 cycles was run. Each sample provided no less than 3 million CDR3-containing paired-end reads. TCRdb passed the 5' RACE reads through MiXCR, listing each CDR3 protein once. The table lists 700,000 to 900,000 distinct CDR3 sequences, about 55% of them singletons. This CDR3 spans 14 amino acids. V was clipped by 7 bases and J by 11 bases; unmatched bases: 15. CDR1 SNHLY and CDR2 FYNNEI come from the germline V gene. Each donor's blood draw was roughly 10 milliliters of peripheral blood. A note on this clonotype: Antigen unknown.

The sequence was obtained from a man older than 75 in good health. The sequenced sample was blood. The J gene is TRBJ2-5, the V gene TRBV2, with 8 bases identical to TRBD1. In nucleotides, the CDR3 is TGTGCCAGCACCGGGACAGGACCTTACAATGAGCAGTACTTC. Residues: CASTGTGPYNEQYF.